A single sample gave rise to the 12 T cell receptor beta chains below, sequenced in a study of blood T cell repertoires in COVID-19. Produced via immunoSEQ multiplex PCR; TCRdb's table is partial and in-frame only. The sample consists of about 280,000 clones, approximately 91% of them appearing once. Sequenced: peripheral blood. The origin of the receptors is a man between 18 and 29 years old with active or convalescent COVID-19.

This chain joins TRBV28 and TRBJ2-2; 8 bases map to TRBD1. J gave up 2 bases and V 5 bases, and 19 bases lay outside the gene matches. Per germline, CDR1 MDHEN and CDR2 SYDVKM. The CDR3 sequence is 20 residues long. The chain's CDR3 is CASSPRDRRKRGRNTGELFF. CDR3 nucleotides: TGTGCCAGCAGTCCCCGGGACAGGAGAAAGCGAGGTCGTAACACCGGGGAGCTGTTTTTT.

The V gene is TRBV6-4, the J gene TRBJ1-2; 9 bases match TRBD1. The CDR3 has 14 amino acids. The V gene's germline CDR1 is MRHNA and CDR2 SNTAGT. V gave up 5 bases and J gave up 8 bases; unmatched junction bases: 9. CDR3 loop: CASSRDRDYGGYTF. CDR3 bases: TGTGCCAGCAGTCGGGACAGGGACTATGGAGGCTACACCTTC.

The chain joins TRBV9 to TRBJ2-5, with 9 bases matching TRBD2. J gave up 5 bases and V 2 bases, and 10 bases lay outside the gene matches. Germline CDR1 reads SGDLS; CDR2 reads YYNGEE. This CDR3 region has 16 residues. The CDR3 nucleotides are TGTGCCAGCAGCGTTCAAGCGGGGGGCCCAGGGGAGACCCAGTACTTC. This translates into CASSVQAGGPGETQYF.

The J gene is TRBJ2-1, the V gene TRBV27, with D possibly matching TRBD1 (6 bases). Trimming removed 7 bases at V and 1 base at J, with 17 bases between. The CDR3 sequence is 16 residues long. Per germline, CDR1 MNHEY and CDR2 SMNVEV (reference sequence). In nucleotides, the CDR3 is TGTGCCAGCAAACCCCCAGGGGTCTGGTCCTACAATGAGCAGTTCTTC. Translated, it gives CASKPPGVWSYNEQFF.

This clone was observed a single time. This CDR3 reads CASSELIREGDEQYF. CDR3 nucleotides: TGTGCCAGCAGTGAATTGATAAGGGAGGGGGACGAGCAGTACTTC. The genes are TRBV2 and TRBJ2-7; tentatively, D is TRBD2 (7 bases). Germline CDR1 is SNHLY and CDR2 is FYNNEI. This CDR3 contains 15 residues. Trimming left V 2 bases short and J 5 bases short, with 16 bases between.

The V and J genes are TRBV9 and TRBJ2-1, with 10 bases identical to TRBD2. The CDR3 extends over 19 amino acids. Per germline, CDR1 SGDLS and CDR2 YYNGEE. Trimming cost V 0 bases and J 0 bases; bases outside gene matches: 9. The CDR3 reads CASSVGGSGGAPSYNEQFF. The CDR3 nucleotides are TGTGCCAGCAGCGTAGGAGGAAGCGGGGGGGCGCCCTCCTACAATGAGCAGTTCTTC.

The chain couples TRBV19 to TRBJ1-3, with D maybe TRBD1 (5 bases). Trimming shortened V by 3 bases and J by 0 bases, and 12 bases separated the two germline ends. The CDR3 length is 16 residues. Germline V gene sequence: CDR1 LNHDA, CDR2 SQIVND (reference sequence). The DNA of the CDR3 is TGTGCCAGTAGTATGATGATCGGGGGCTCTGGAAACACCATATATTTT. It translates to CASSMMIGGSGNTIYF.

This rearrangement joins TRBV5-5 to TRBJ1-4; a weak D match, TRBD1 (6 bases). CDR3 size: 15 residues. Per germline, CDR1 SGHKS and CDR2 YYEKEE (reference sequence). The ends were cut back, 4 bases at V and 2 bases at J, with 12 bases in the middle. The CDR3 region has the DNA TGTGCCAGCAGCACCTGGGACACTACTAATGAAAAACTGTTTTTT. This gives the protein CASSTWDTTNEKLFF.

The V gene is TRBV18, the J gene TRBJ1-2, with 11 bases fitting TRBD1. Germline lookup yields CDR1 KGHSH and CDR2 LQKENI. The CDR3 is 14 residues long. Unmatched junction bases numbered 3, after V lost 3 bases and J lost 6 bases. In DNA, the CDR3 is TGTGCCAGCTCACCGAGGACAGGGGGCGATGGCTACACCTTC. Translation: CASSPRTGGDGYTF.

V gene TRBV3-1 (or the pseudogene TRBV3-2) combines with J gene TRBJ2-7; a weak D match, TRBD1 (6 bases). Germline CDR1 reads LGHDT; CDR2 reads YNNKEL (reference sequence). Trimming took 3 bases from V and 5 from J, leaving 20 bases between them. CDR3 length equals 16 residues. The CDR3 protein is CASSQKQGKLSNEQYF. In DNA form, the CDR3 reads TGTGCCAGCAGCCAGAAACAGGGAAAATTAAGCAACGAGCAGTACTTC.

The V call is TRBV5-4, the J call TRBJ2-3, with 12 positions matching TRBD2. J gave up 4 bases and V 4 bases, and 7 bases lay outside the gene matches. This CDR3 is built from 16 residues. Germline V gene lookup returns CDR1 SGHNT and CDR2 YYREEE (reference sequence). CDR3 protein: CASSARTSGMADTQYF. The CDR3 DNA sequence: TGTGCCAGCAGCGCAAGGACTAGCGGGATGGCAGATACGCAGTATTTT.

This rearrangement joins TRBV9 to TRBJ2-7, with D possibly TRBD2 on 5 matching bases. The germline CDR1 and CDR2 sequences are SGDLS and YYNGEE. Trimming removed 4 bases from V and 2 bases from J, with 13 bases in between. The CDR3 extends over 14 amino acids. CDR3 sequence reads: CASSISTGTYEQYF. The CDR3 coding sequence is TGTGCCAGCAGCATATCGACGGGGACCTACGAGCAGTACTTC.